The following is a T cell receptor beta chain sequence with its context. Its specific antigen is unknown. Base qualities are missing; no much larger clone stands one base away. This sample stems from a study of CD8 T cells in Susac syndrome (dated by TCRdb to about 2019). Notes on the research overall: Of the Susac syndrome patients who were sequenced, about six had clinically active disease and roughly 8 were in clinical remission. At blood withdrawal, Susac syndrome patients were therapy-naive, treated with corticosteroids (with IVIg additionally given to some), or treated with IVIg alone. Repertoire sequencing was used to test whether CD8+ T cell activation and differentiation in Susac syndrome was antigen driven.

RNA was extracted using the RNeasy kit, and roughly 0.45 to 1 ug of the RNA was reverse transcribed with random hexamers. The immunoSEQ multiplex PCR assay, which covers 54 Vbeta and 13 Jbeta segments, was used to amplify TCR beta CDR3 regions. Bias from PCR amplification was corrected by using a synthetic template baseline for primer optimization and for computational correction. As for the authors' bioinformatics: Reads were annotated to V, D and J genes per IMGT and analyzed with immunoSEQ Analyzer, keeping only productive sequences. Clonality was computed as one minus Shannon entropy normalized by log2 of the number of productive unique sequences. For each patient and control, public and private clones were evaluated among the 100 most prevalent clones. Susac-specific clones were defined as absent from healthy and MS cohorts, around 1,000 published viral clones and other ImmuneACCESS disease sequences. Using fastp trimming at Q25 and MiXCR clonotype assembly, TCRdb reanalyzed the public sequencing data and kept in-frame beta chains. Merged by CDR3 protein, the rows form single entries marked with the most common genes and DNA. TCRdb's processing, not the authors', yielded these V and J calls. For this sample the table gives about 80,000 distinct CDR3 sequences, of which approximately 94% were detected only once. About 0.54% of the sample lies in the top ten.

Peripheral blood CD8+ and CD4+ T cells from healthy donors, Susac syndrome patients and multiple sclerosis patients were profiled by high-throughput TCR beta sequencing. Susac syndrome patients met recently defined diagnostic criteria for definite or probable disease. CD8+ TEMRA cells were enriched by FACS, while bulk CD8+ and CD4+ T cells were purified by magnetic negative isolation. Blood was collected in EDTA tubes and processed within 24 hours, with PBMCs isolated through density gradient centrifugation. PBMCs intended for TCR sequencing were frozen in liquid nitrogen and were later thawed in a 37 degrees C water bath. Purity of sorted or isolated CD4+, CD8+ and CD8+ TEMRA cells was at least 90%. From the germline V gene (reference sequence), CDR1 is SGHNT and CDR2 is YYREEE. From its cysteine to its phenylalanine, the CDR3 spans 16 amino acids. Kept here is only the CDR3 DNA, which spans 48 bases and is read in frame from base 1. Germline trimming amounts to 4 bases on V and 6 bases on J, with 9 as the count of junction bases outside the gene matches.

Here is what the overall study found, with its caveats: The study acknowledged that relatively few individuals were included in the TCR sequencing and HLA analysis. In patients with Susac syndrome, the CD4+ T cell repertoire showed no detectable clonal expansion.

The receptor was isolated from a human donor with Susac syndrome. The chain employs TRBV5-4 and TRBJ2-1; 11 bases in the junction line up with TRBD1. Sequencing was performed on CD4+ T cells from PBMCs. The DNA reads TGTGCCAGCAGCAGATCGGACAGGGGGCTTAGCAATGAGCAGTTCTTC. This translates into CASSRSDRGLSNEQFF.